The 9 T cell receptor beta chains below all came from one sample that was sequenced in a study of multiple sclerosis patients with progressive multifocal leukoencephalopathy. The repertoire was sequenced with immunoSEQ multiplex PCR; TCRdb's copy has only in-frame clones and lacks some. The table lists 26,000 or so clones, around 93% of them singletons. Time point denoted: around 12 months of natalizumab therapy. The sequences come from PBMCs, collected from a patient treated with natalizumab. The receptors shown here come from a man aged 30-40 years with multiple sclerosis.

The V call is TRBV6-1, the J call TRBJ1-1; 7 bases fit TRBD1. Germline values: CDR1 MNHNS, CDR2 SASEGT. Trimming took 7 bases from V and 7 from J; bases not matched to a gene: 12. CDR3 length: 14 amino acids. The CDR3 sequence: CASMKDREGIEAFF. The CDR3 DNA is TGTGCCAGCATGAAAGACAGGGAGGGGATTGAAGCTTTCTTT.

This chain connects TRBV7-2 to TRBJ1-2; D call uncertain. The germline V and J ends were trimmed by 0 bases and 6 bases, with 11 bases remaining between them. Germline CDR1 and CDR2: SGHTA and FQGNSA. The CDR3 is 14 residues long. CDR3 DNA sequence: TGTGCCAGCAGCTTAGCGGCCGGGTTCCATGGCTACACCTTC. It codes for CASSLAAGFHGYTF.

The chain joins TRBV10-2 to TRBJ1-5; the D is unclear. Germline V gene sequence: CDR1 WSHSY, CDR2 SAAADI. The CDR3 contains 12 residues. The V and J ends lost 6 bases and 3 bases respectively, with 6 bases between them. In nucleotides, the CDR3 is TGCGCCAGCAGACAGATCAATCAGCCCCAGCATTTT. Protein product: CASRQINQPQHF.

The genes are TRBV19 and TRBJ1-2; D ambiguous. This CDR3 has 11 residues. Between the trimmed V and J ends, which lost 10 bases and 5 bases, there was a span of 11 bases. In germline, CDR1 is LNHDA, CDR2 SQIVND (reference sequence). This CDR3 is CATSGVYGYTF. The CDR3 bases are TGTGCCACCTCGGGTGTTTATGGCTACACCTTC. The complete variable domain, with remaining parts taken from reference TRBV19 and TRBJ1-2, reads DGGITQSPKYLFRKEGQNVTLSCEQNLNHDAMYWYRQDPGQGLRLIYYSQIVNDFQKGDIAEGYSVSREKKESFPLTVTSAQKNPTAFYLCATSGVYGYTFGSGTRLTVV.

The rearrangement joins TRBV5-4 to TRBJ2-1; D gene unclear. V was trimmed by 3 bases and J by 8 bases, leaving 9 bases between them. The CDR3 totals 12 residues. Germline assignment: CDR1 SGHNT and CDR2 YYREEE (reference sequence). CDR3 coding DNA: TGTGCCAGCAGCTCGGATGTGGATGAGCAGTTCTTC. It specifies CASSSDVDEQFF.

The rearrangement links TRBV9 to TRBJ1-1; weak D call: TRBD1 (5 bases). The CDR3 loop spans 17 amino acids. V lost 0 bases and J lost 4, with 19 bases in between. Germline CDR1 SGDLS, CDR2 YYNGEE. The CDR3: CASSVEGRAILGTEAFF. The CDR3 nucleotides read TGTGCCAGCAGCGTAGAGGGCAGGGCCATTTTGGGCACTGAAGCTTTCTTT. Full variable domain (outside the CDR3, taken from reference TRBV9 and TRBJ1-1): DSGVTQTPKHLITATGQRVTLRCSPRSGDLSVYWYQQSLDQGLQFLIQYYNGEERAKGNILERFSAQQFPDLHSELNLSSLELGDSALYFCASSVEGRAILGTEAFFGQGTRLTVV.

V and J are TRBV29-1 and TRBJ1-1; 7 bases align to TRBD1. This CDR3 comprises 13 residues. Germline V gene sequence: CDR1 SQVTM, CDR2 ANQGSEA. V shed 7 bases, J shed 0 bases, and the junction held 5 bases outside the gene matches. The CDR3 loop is CSAETGLNTEAFF. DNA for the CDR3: TGCAGCGCAGAGACAGGGCTGAACACTGAAGCTTTCTTT.

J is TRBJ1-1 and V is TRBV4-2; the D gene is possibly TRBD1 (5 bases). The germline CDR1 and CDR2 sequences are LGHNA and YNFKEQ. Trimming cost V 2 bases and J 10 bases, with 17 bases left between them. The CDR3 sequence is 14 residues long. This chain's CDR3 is CASSQLSGSPGAFF. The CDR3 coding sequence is TGTGCCAGCAGCCAATTATCAGGGTCTCCGGGAGCTTTCTTT.

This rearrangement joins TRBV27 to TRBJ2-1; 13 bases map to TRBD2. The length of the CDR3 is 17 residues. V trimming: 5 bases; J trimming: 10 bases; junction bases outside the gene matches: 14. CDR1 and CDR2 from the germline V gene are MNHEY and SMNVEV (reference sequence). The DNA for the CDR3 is TGTGCCAGCAGTCCCCGGACTAGCGGGAGCCCCAGGGGCGAGCAGTTCTTC. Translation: CASSPRTSGSPRGEQFF.